The 21 T cell receptor beta chains in this list originate from one sample, sequenced in a study of blood T cell repertoires in COVID-19. The protocol was immunoSEQ multiplex PCR, while the TCRdb copy is restricted to in-frame clones and leaves out a portion. Altogether 250,000 to 300,000 clones are present, approximately 90% being singletons, with the ten largest covering 2.2%. Sequences were obtained from peripheral blood. The receptors come from a woman in her forties or fifties who had recovered from COVID-19.

The genes are TRBV5-1 and TRBJ2-6; 9 nucleotides line up with TRBD1. Germline V CDR1 and CDR2: SGHRS, YFSETQ. CDR3 length equals 18 residues. The junction had 4 bases not matched to a gene; V was cut back by 0 bases and J by 0 bases. CDR3 residues: CASSLGGQGYSGANVLTF. The CDR3 nucleotides read TGCGCCAGCAGCTTGGGCGGACAGGGGTACTCTGGGGCCAACGTCCTGACTTTC.

The chain joins TRBV4-3 to TRBJ1-2; TRBD1 matches 11 bases. Germline CDR1 reads LGHNA; CDR2 reads YSLEER. The length of the CDR3 is 15 residues. V trimming: 1 base; J trimming: 6 bases; junction bases outside the gene matches: 4. The CDR3 bases are TGCGCCAGCAGCCAAGGGGACAGGGGGTATAATGGCTACACCTTC. Residues: CASSQGDRGYNGYTF.

The chain couples TRBV4-2 to TRBJ2-3, with 8 bases identical to TRBD2. With V trimmed by 1 base and J by 4 bases, 4 bases remained unmatched. Germline loops: CDR1 LGHNA, CDR2 YNFKEQ. The CDR3 has 15 amino acids. The CDR3 here is CASSQGQAGADTQYF. The CDR3 region has the DNA TGTGCCAGCAGCCAAGGCCAAGCGGGGGCAGATACGCAGTATTTT.

The chain recombines TRBV5-4 with TRBJ2-2, with a tentative D call TRBD1 (5 bases). The CDR3 sequence is 18 residues long. V dropped 0 bases and J dropped 3 bases, with 18 bases sitting between them. Germline V gives CDR1 SGHNT, CDR2 YYREEE (reference sequence). CDR3 residues: CASSLVVARGKDTGELFF. The CDR3 DNA follows: TGTGCCAGCAGCTTGGTGGTGGCTAGGGGTAAAGACACCGGGGAGCTGTTTTTT.

The chain has TRBV18 and TRBJ1-2; 7 positions agree with TRBD1. The CDR3 spans 16 residues. V was clipped by 5 bases and J by 1 base; unmatched bases: 10. The germline V gene has CDR1 KGHSH and CDR2 LQKENI. CDR3 sequence reads: CASSGEGGEDNYGYTF. In DNA, the CDR3 is TGTGCCAGCTCAGGTGAAGGGGGCGAGGATAACTATGGCTACACCTTC.

This clone was seen just once. The DNA of the CDR3 is TGCGCCAGCAGCTATGGACTAGCGGGGGTTGAGACCCAGTACTTC. Its translation is CASSYGLAGVETQYF. The V and J genes are TRBV5-1 and TRBJ2-5, with 13 nucleotides matching TRBD2. Germline V gene lookup returns CDR1 SGHRS and CDR2 YFSETQ. This CDR3 is built from 15 residues. V lost 3 bases, J lost 5 bases, and 4 bases stayed unmatched.

V gene TRBV5-5 combines with J gene TRBJ2-7; 11 nucleotides agree with TRBD1. CDR1 is SGHKS and CDR2 is YYEKEE in the germline V gene (reference sequence). The CDR3 consists of 18 residues. V lost 4 bases to trimming and J lost 0 bases; unmatched junction nucleotides: 12. Here the CDR3 DNA reads TGTGCCAGCAGCCGTATTGTAGCCGGGACAGGGGGCTCCTACGAGCAGTACTTC. It encodes CASSRIVAGTGGSYEQYF.

This clone was detected a few times. The chain couples TRBV19 to TRBJ1-5; TRBD1 might be the D (6 bases). The CDR3 runs 15 residues. V was clipped by 7 bases and J by 0 bases, with 13 bases between them. Germline V gene sequence: CDR1 LNHDA, CDR2 SQIVND (reference sequence). The CDR3: CASIPDSYSNQPQHF. The CDR3 DNA is TGTGCCAGTATCCCGGACAGCTATAGCAATCAGCCCCAGCATTTT.

The V gene is TRBV29-1, the J gene TRBJ1-1; TRBD1 matches 10 bases. This CDR3 is 13 amino acids long. The trim removed 6 bases at V and 8 bases at J, leaving 9 bases unmatched. Germline CDR1 and CDR2: SQVTM and ANQGSEA. The CDR3 protein is CSVGQGVGREAFF. The CDR3, as DNA: TGCAGCGTCGGACAGGGGGTAGGAAGGGAAGCTTTCTTT.

The CDR3 reads CASSGLAGINEQFF. Here the CDR3 DNA reads TGTGCCAGCAGCGGGCTAGCGGGAATCAATGAGCAGTTCTTC. This chain links TRBV2 with TRBJ2-1, with 9 bases aligning to TRBD2. The CDR3 has 14 residues. With 6 bases clipped from V and 6 bases from J, the junction kept 6 bases outside the gene matches. The germline V gene encodes CDR1 SNHLY and CDR2 FYNNEI.

V usage is TRBV3-1 (or the pseudogene TRBV3-2) and J usage is TRBJ2-7; 11 nucleotides align to TRBD2. The ends lost 3 bases at V and 2 bases at J; junction bases unmatched: 6. Germline CDR1 reads LGHDT; CDR2 reads YNNKEL (reference sequence). The CDR3 runs to 16 residues. The CDR3 nucleotides are TGTGCCAGCAGCCATTCTGTAGCGGGAGGGCCCTACGAGCAGTACTTC. It codes for CASSHSVAGGPYEQYF.

The V and J genes are TRBV7-3 and TRBJ2-3; the match to TRBD2 covers 9 bases. The germline gives CDR1 SGHTA, CDR2 FQGTGA. Trimming removed 2 bases from V and 2 bases from J; junction bases left unmatched: 5. The CDR3 contains 16 residues. The CDR3 spells CASSLGAGGPTDTQYF. The CDR3 coding sequence is TGTGCCAGCAGCTTAGGAGCGGGGGGCCCCACAGATACGCAGTATTTT. The full variable domain, its missing parts supplied by reference TRBV7-3 and TRBJ2-3, is GAGVSQTPSNKVTEKGKYVELRCDPISGHTALYWYRQSLGQGPEFLIYFQGTGAADDSGLPNDRFFAVRPEGSVSTLKIQRTERGDSAVYLCASSLGAGGPTDTQYFGPGTRLTVL.

The rearrangement joins TRBV2 to TRBJ1-5; D unclear. This CDR3 has 17 amino acids. V was pared by 7 bases and J by 1 base, with 20 bases between. Germline CDR1 SNHLY, CDR2 FYNNEI. For the CDR3, the DNA is TGTGCCAGCACCCGGGAGGGCCCAAAGTTCAGCAATCAGCCCCAGCATTTT. Amino acids: CASTREGPKFSNQPQHF.

The genes are TRBV14 and TRBJ1-1, with D hard to call. The CDR3 extends over 13 amino acids. The V gene's germline CDR1 is SGHDN and CDR2 FVKESK. Trimming stripped 4 bases from V and 10 bases from J, with 16 bases between. CDR3 sequence reads: CASSPTGPRGAFF. In nucleotides, the CDR3 is TGTGCCAGCAGCCCGACTGGGCCGCGGGGAGCTTTCTTT.

Worth noting for this clone: The junction departs from the called germline gene at one end, perhaps through a read error. The genes are TRBV23-1 and TRBJ2-7; perhaps TRBD2 as D (5 bases). TRBV23-1 is recorded as an ORF, its role being uncertain. The CDR3 spans 13 residues. The CDR3 coding sequence is TGCGCCAGCAGTGGAGGAGCAGCCCTTTCAAAGGACTTC. It yields the protein CASSGGAALSKDF.

V is TRBV30 and J is TRBJ1-5, with D perhaps TRBD1 (6 bases). CDR3 size: 14 residues. CDR1 and CDR2 (germline): GTSNPN, SVGIG (reference sequence). V lost 1 base and J lost 9, with 16 bases in between. DNA for the CDR3: TGTGCCTGGAGTGAGGTGACGGGAGGGGGGCCCCAGCATTTT. This gives the protein CAWSEVTGGGPQHF.

This chain connects TRBV29-1 to TRBJ2-1; D uncertain. The CDR3 consists of 14 residues. V was clipped by 5 bases and J by 1 base, with 12 bases between them. Germline V gene data show CDR1 as SQVTM and CDR2 as ANQGSEA. The CDR3 protein is CSVPHSASYNEQFF. CDR3 coding DNA: TGCAGCGTTCCCCACAGTGCGTCCTACAATGAGCAGTTCTTC.

The sample holds one count of this clone. The chain couples TRBV6-2 or TRBV6-3 to TRBJ1-3; TRBD1 is a possible D gene (6 bases). The V end lost 3 bases, the J end lost 3 bases, and 12 bases lay between the germline ends. Per germline, CDR1 MNHEY and CDR2 SVGEGT. The CDR3 totals 15 residues. The CDR3 protein is CASSYRQVVGNTIYF. CDR3 coding DNA: TGTGCCAGCAGTTATCGACAGGTCGTTGGAAACACCATATATTTT.

This clone was seen ten or more times. V usage is TRBV24-1 and J usage is TRBJ1-2, with 11 bases matching TRBD1. The length of the CDR3 is 16 residues. CDR1 and CDR2 (germline): KGHDR, SFDVKD. Germline trimming cut 1 base from V and 4 bases from J; bases unmatched to any gene: 4. The DNA for the CDR3 is TGTGCCACCAGTGATTTCGGGACAGGGGGTAGCTATGGCTACACCTTC. Encoded protein: CATSDFGTGGSYGYTF.

The chain couples TRBV29-1 to TRBJ2-3; TRBD2 might be the D (7 bases). Deletions cut 5 bases from V and 3 bases from J, with 18 bases between. Germline CDR1 is SQVTM and CDR2 is ANQGSEA. The CDR3 totals 15 residues. CDR3 residues: CSVQEWGGATDTQYF. In nucleotides, the CDR3 is TGCAGCGTTCAGGAGTGGGGGGGCGCGACAGATACGCAGTATTTT.

This clone has more than one count but fewer than ten. V gene TRBV7-6 combines with J gene TRBJ2-2, with D perhaps matching TRBD1 (5 bases). In germline, CDR1 is SGHVS, CDR2 FNYEAQ. Trimming shortened V by 10 bases and J by 4 bases, and 22 bases separated the two germline ends. The CDR3 length is 16 residues. CDR3 in DNA: TGTGCCACAGGACAAAGACCTGGGGTTGGCACCGGGGAGCTGTTTTTT. Translating it yields CATGQRPGVGTGELFF.